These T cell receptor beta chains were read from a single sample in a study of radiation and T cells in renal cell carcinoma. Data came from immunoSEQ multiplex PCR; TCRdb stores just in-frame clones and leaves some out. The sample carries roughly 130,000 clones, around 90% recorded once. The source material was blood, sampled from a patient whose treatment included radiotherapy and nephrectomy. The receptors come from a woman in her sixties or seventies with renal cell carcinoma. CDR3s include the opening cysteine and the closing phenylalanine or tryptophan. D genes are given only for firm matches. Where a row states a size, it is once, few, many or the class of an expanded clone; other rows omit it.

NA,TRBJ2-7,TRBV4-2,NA,CASSQVQGTDYEQYF,TGTGCCAGCAGCCAAGTCCAGGGAACCGACTACGAGCAGTACTTC
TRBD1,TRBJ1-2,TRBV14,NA,CASSPRTGGFYGYTF,TGTGCCAGCAGCCCCAGGACAGGGGGATTCTATGGCTACACCTTC
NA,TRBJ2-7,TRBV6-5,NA,CASSYLRGEQYF,TGTGCCAGCAGTTACCTCAGGGGCGAGCAGTACTTC
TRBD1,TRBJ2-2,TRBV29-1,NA,CSVEWRTGSTGELFF,TGCAGCGTTGAGTGGAGGACAGGGAGCACCGGGGAGCTGTTTTTT
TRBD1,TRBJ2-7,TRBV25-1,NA,CASRPRDRSSYEQYF,TGTGCCAGCAGACCCCGGGACAGGAGCTCCTACGAGCAGTACTTC
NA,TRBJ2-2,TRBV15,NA,CATSRTGAVGGELFF,TGTGCCACCAGCAGAACGGGGGCGGTCGGCGGGGAGCTGTTTTTT
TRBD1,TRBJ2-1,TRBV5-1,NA,CASSRGQGAVNEQFF,TGCGCCAGCAGCCGGGGACAGGGGGCAGTCAATGAGCAGTTCTTC
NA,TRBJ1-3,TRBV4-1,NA,CASSQVGDTIYF,TGCGCCAGCAGCCAAGTGGGGGACACCATATATTTT
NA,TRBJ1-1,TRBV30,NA,CAWSVQITEAFF,TGTGCCTGGAGTGTTCAGATCACTGAAGCTTTCTTT
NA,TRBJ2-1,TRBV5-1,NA,CASSLRVGGNEQFF,TGCGCCAGCAGCTTGCGGGTTGGGGGGAATGAGCAGTTCTTC
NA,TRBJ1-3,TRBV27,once,CASRQGGYGGNTIYF,TGTGCCAGCCGTCAAGGCGGGTATGGTGGAAACACCATATATTTT
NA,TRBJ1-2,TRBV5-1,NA,CASSQEANYGYTF,TGCGCCAGCAGCCAGGAAGCTAACTATGGCTACACCTTC
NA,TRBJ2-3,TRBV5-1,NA,CASSLAPGTDTQYF,TGCGCCAGCAGCTTGGCTCCCGGCACAGATACGCAGTATTTT
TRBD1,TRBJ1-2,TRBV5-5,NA,CASSWGQAGGYTF,TGTGCCAGCAGCTGGGGACAGGCGGGAGGCTACACCTTC
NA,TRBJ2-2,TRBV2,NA,CASSPGTPSNTGELFF,TGTGCCAGCAGTCCCGGGACACCATCGAACACCGGGGAGCTGTTTTTT
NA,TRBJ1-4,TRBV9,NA,CASSVGLTGPSNEKLFF,TGTGCCAGCAGCGTAGGGCTAACAGGGCCTTCCAATGAAAAACTGTTTTTT
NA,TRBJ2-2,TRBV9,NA,CASSVAPLTATNTGELFF,TGTGCCAGCAGCGTAGCTCCCCTGACGGCTACGAACACCGGGGAGCTGTTTTTT
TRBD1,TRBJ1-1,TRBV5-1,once,CASSFRQLGGAEAFF,TGCGCCAGCAGCTTCCGGCAGCTAGGGGGCGCGGAGGCTTTCTTT
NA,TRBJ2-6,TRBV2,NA,CASGVGTTSGANVLTF,TGTGCCAGCGGGGTCGGGACAACCTCTGGGGCCAACGTCCTGACTTTC
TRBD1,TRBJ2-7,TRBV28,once,CASSPGTGFPNYEQYF,TGTGCCAGCAGCCCCGGGACAGGGTTCCCCAACTACGAGCAGTACTTC
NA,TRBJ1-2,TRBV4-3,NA,CASSQDIGRPNYGYTF,TGCGCCAGCAGCCAAGATATTGGCAGACCAAACTATGGCTACACCTTC
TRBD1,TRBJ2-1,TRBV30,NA,CACVDRGTNEQFF,TGTGCCTGCGTCGACAGGGGAACCAATGAGCAGTTCTTC